This TCR beta chain was recovered during a study of control samples from healthy donors and cancer patients (dated by TCRdb to the early 2020s). The germline V and J ends show losses of 5 bases and 6 bases respectively, and no gene match explains 10 bases of the junction. From cysteine to phenylalanine, the CDR3 is 16 amino acids long. This entry keeps only the CDR3 DNA: 48 bases, framed from base 1. Via the germline V gene, CDR1 is MRHNA and CDR2 SNTAGT. Points on this clone: Its antigen target is currently unknown. No much larger clone is present one base from it, and per-base qualities are unavailable.

The method was the immunoSEQ multiplex PCR assay. TCRdb's version of the immuneACCESS table is confined to in-frame rearrangements and falls short of the full clone set. An unresolved V gene accounts for under half of the shortfall where checked; the remainder is of unknown origin. Across this sample there are over 25,000 clones, with about 90% seen only once. Of the sample, around 3.6% is held by the ten largest clones. Sequences were obtained from formalin-fixed, paraffin-embedded tissue. The rearranged chain carries TRBV6-4 and TRBJ2-2; TRBD2 aligns with 9 central bases. The source of this sequence is a female donor with melanoma. The DNA sequence reads TGTGCCAGCAGTAGGCCTAGCGGGATGGGGCCCGGGGAGCTGTTTTTT. Its protein reads: CASSRPSGMGPGELFF.